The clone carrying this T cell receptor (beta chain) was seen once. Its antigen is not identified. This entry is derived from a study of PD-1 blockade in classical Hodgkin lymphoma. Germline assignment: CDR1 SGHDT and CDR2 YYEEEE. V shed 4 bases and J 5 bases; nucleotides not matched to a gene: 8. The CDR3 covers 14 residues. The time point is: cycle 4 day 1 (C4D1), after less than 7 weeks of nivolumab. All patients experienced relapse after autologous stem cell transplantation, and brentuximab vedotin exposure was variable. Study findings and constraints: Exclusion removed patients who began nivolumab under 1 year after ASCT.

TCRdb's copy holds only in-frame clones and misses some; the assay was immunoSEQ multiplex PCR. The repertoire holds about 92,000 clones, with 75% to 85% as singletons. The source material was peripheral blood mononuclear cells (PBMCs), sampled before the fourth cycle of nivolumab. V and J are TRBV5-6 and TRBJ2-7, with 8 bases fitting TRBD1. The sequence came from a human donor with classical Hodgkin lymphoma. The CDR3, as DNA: TGTGCCAGCAGCACCCGGACAGGGAGCAACGAGCAGTACTTC. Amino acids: CASSTRTGSNEQYF.